This passage covers 14 T cell receptor beta chains from one sample sequenced in a study of relationships among human T cell subsets. TCR alpha and beta CDR3s were amplified from mRNA by semiquantitative ARM-PCR. ARM-PCR used tagged nested gene-specific primers, then communal superprimers for exponential amplification. TCRdb processed the multiplex PCR reads anew with MiXCR; each CDR3 protein has one entry. The sample holds around 14,000 distinct CDR3 sequences, 62% seen once. The sample taken for sequencing was total T cells sorted from blood. Receptors originate from a man aged 35-49 years in good health.

CDR3 in amino acids: CSPWAGQGFYEQYF. CDR3 DNA: TGCAGTCCTTGGGCGGGGCAGGGGTTTTACGAGCAGTACTTC. This sequence joins TRBV20-1 and TRBJ2-7, with D perhaps being TRBD1 or TRBD2 (6 bases each). Deletions cut 8 bases from V and 4 bases from J, with 21 bases between. Looked up from germline, CDR1 is DFQATT and CDR2 is SNEGSKA (reference sequence). The CDR3 covers 14 residues.

The chain couples TRBV11-2 to TRBJ2-3; D is possibly TRBD2 (6 bases). The CDR3 is 15 residues long. V gave up 5 bases and J gave up 4 bases, with 16 bases separating them. Germline V gene data show CDR1 as SGHAT and CDR2 as FQNNGV. CDR3 sequence: CASSPPGGDSDTQYF. The CDR3 DNA follows: TGTGCCAGCAGCCCACCGGGCGGGGACTCAGATACGCAGTATTTT.

This clonotype has only a few counts. V and J are TRBV20-1 and TRBJ1-5; unclear D gene. CDR1 DFQATT and CDR2 SNEGSKA come from the germline V gene (reference sequence). V lost 4 bases to trimming and J lost 1 base, with 8 bases between them. The CDR3 is 13 amino acids. CDR3 DNA: TGCAGTGCTACCGAAGCGAGCAATCAGCCCCAGCATTTT. Protein sequence: CSATEASNQPQHF.

This clonotype appeared a few times. CDR3 coding DNA: TGCGCCAGCAGCCAAGTACAGGGGGCTCGGGAGACCCAGTACTTC. Its protein product is CASSQVQGARETQYF. The chain is built from TRBV4-1 and TRBJ2-5; 9 nucleotides agree with TRBD1. Germline-derived CDR1 and CDR2 are MGHRA and YSYEKL. The junction had 5 bases not matched to a gene; V was cut back by 1 base and J by 5 bases. The length of the CDR3 is 15 residues.

This chain links TRBV11-2 with TRBJ2-5; 7 bases line up with TRBD1. The V and J ends lost 1 base and 5 bases, in that order; junction bases with no gene match: 7. The CDR3 consists of 15 residues. Germline values: CDR1 SGHAT, CDR2 FQNNGV. The CDR3 region has the DNA TGTGCCAGCAGCTTAGTTGTACAGGGGACGGAGACCCAGTACTTC. Translating gives CASSLVVQGTETQYF.

The V gene is TRBV11-2, the J gene TRBJ1-4, with D possibly TRBD1 on 5 matching bases. This CDR3 has 16 amino acids. Trimming stripped 5 bases from V and 5 bases from J, with 18 bases between. Looked up from germline, CDR1 is SGHAT and CDR2 is FQNNGV. The CDR3 bases are TGTGCCAGCAGCCCCCTATCAGGGAACCCAAATGAAAAACTGTTTTTT. Translation gives CASSPLSGNPNEKLFF.

The V and J genes are TRBV28 and TRBJ2-3; D is ambiguous. Trimming removed 5 bases from V and 2 bases from J, with 11 bases in between. CDR1 is MDHEN and CDR2 is SYDVKM in the germline V gene. The CDR3 sequence is 14 residues long. This chain's CDR3 is CASSRRMTTDTQYF. CDR3 in DNA: TGTGCCAGCAGTCGACGGATGACCACAGATACGCAGTATTTT.

The CDR3 region has the DNA TGTGCCAGCAGGATTCTCAGGGGGAACACTGAAGCTTTCTTT. Its translation is CASRILRGNTEAFF. The chain has TRBV11-2 and TRBJ1-1; a weak D match, TRBD1 (6 bases). The CDR3 has 14 amino acids. The V gene lost 6 bases and the J gene lost 1 base, with 12 bases spanning the gap. CDR1 SGHAT and CDR2 FQNNGV come from the germline V gene.

The genes are TRBV28 and TRBJ2-1; maybe TRBD2 (5 bases). In germline, CDR1 is MDHEN, CDR2 SYDVKM. The CDR3 has 16 amino acids. The V end was cut by 2 bases, the J end by 2 bases, with 13 bases between. CDR3 amino acids: CASSLRPADPYNEQFF. CDR3 DNA: TGTGCCAGCAGTTTAAGGCCAGCGGATCCCTACAATGAGCAGTTCTTC.

J is TRBJ2-3 and V is TRBV11-2; tentatively, D is TRBD1 (5 bases). This CDR3 has 15 residues. Germline CDR1 reads SGHAT; CDR2 reads FQNNGV. Trimming took 5 bases from V and 2 from J, leaving 14 bases between them. CDR3 in amino acids: CASSSNPGPTDTQYF. As DNA, the CDR3 is TGTGCCAGCAGCAGCAACCCAGGGCCCACAGATACGCAGTATTTT.

The J gene is TRBJ2-2, the V gene TRBV6-1; 11 nucleotides match TRBD2. From germline, CDR1 is MNHNS and CDR2 SASEGT. This CDR3 has 14 amino acids. With V trimmed by 6 bases and J by 3 bases, 0 bases remained unmatched. Here the CDR3 DNA reads TGTGCCAGCAGACTAGCGGGAGACACCGGGGAGCTGTTTTTT. Translating gives CASRLAGDTGELFF.

The CDR3 DNA reads as TGTGCCAGCAGCTTGGGACTAGTAGGTACAGATACGCAGTATTTT. It translates to CASSLGLVGTDTQYF. The chain couples TRBV11-2 to TRBJ2-3, with TRBD2 matching over 8 bases. Germline lookup yields CDR1 SGHAT and CDR2 FQNNGV. The trim removed 3 bases at V and 3 bases at J, leaving 5 bases unmatched. The CDR3 runs to 15 residues.

This clonotype turned up a few times. This chain links TRBV7-9 with TRBJ2-4, with a possible D match to TRBD1 (6 bases). The CDR3 extends over 13 amino acids. V was trimmed by 3 bases and J by 6 bases, leaving 9 bases between them. Germline values: CDR1 SEHNR, CDR2 FQNEAQ (reference sequence). The CDR3 region is CASSFAGANIQYF. The CDR3 coding sequence is TGTGCCAGCAGCTTTGCAGGGGCAAACATTCAGTACTTC.

The CDR3 reads CASSLDSPLHF. CDR3 bases: TGTGCCAGCAGTTTGGATTCACCCCTCCACTTT. The chain uses TRBV27 and TRBJ1-6; D call uncertain. This CDR3 spans 11 amino acids. Germline values: CDR1 MNHEY, CDR2 SMNVEV (reference sequence). Trimming took off 3 bases at V and 8 bases at J, with 2 bases between the two ends.